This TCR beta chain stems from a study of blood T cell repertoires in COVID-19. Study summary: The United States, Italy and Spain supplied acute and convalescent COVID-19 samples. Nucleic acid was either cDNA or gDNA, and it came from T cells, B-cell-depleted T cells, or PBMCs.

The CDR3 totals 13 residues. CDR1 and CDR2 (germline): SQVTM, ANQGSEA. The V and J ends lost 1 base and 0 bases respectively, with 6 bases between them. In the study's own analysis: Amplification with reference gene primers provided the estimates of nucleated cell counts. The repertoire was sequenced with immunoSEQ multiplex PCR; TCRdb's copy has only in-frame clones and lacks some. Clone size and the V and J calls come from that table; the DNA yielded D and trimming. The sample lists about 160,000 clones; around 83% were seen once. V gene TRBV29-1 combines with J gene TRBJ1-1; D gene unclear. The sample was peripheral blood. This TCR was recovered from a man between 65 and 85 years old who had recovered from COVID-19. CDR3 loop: CSVEGVVNTEAFF. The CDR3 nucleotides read TGCAGCGTTGAAGGAGTCGTGAACACTGAAGCTTTCTTT.